A selection of T cell receptor beta chains follows, all from one sample in a study of shared clonotypes between healthy human individuals. Assay used: immunoSEQ multiplex PCR; TCRdb lists only in-frame clones, some missing. The table lists over a million clones, around 78% of them singletons, with under 0.8% in the top ten. The material sequenced was memory CD4+ T cells from PBMCs. All receptors come from a man aged 18 to 30 in good health. Some clones in this sample may be carry-over from other donors' samples. Both conserved end residues are part of each CDR3. Each record gives: clone size, V gene, CDR3 protein. Rows give clone size only sometimes, using once, few, many, or a class for an expanded clone.

. TRBV28 CASRSGGGEGNQPQHF
. TRBV29-1 CSVVGGRDSYEQYF
once TRBV2 CASSLPGTSGDEQYF
. TRBV4-2 CASSPGPAVEQFF
. TRBV27 CASSYRPGGSYEQYF
. TRBV5-4 CASSLATGAVNEQFF
. TRBV2 CASTDRDSSYNEQFF
few TRBV9 CASSPAGMEAFF
. TRBV9 CASSPWGAMGTEAFF
. TRBV7-9 CASSGGGRGNQPQHF
. TRBV5-6 CASSGAPGNNYGYTF
. TRBV30 CAWSIGVGQPQHF
. TRBV5-6 CASSLVVSDYGYTF
. TRBV28 CASSSNRRYGYTF
few TRBV30 CAWGGIGTQYF
. TRBV5-1 CASSLGLAGLKGRQETQYF
. TRBV28 CASSLTSGTYEQYF
. TRBV28 CASAGGGHGYTF
. TRBV28 CASGGGNQPQHF
. TRBV6-5 CASSYLGTGGTEAFF
. TRBV28 CASRLPGLMNTEAFF
. TRBV28 CASSPLPGTYNEQFF
. TRBV5-4 CASSLGRHASDQPQHF
. TRBV6-6 CASSYPGTRYEQYF
. TRBV10-3 CAISDMTSNAPEQFF
. TRBV11-2 CASSTASGSTTYEQYF
few TRBV6-1 CASSETGTDYNEQFF
. TRBV19 CASSKGGNYEQYF
. TRBV29-1 CSVAQGYEQYF
few TRBV5-1 CASSLAASASGITDTQYF
. TRBV5-1 CASSYRPTSTDTQYF
. TRBV27 CASRLQGVDYGYTF
. TRBV7-9 CASSFWGGETQYF
many TRBV6-6 CASSYLAGGGDTQYF
. TRBV2 CASSDRSGGDTDTQYF
. TRBV29-1 CSVESPGRNIQYF
. TRBV18 CASSPLASGRLNEQFF
. TRBV28 CASSSRPGPGNTEAFF
. TRBV28 CASSTRWTSGRLEQYF
. TRBV5-4 CASSPRLAGEWNEQFF
. TRBV28 CASRGQPSFAFF
. TRBV5-8 CASSPGTNNQETQYF
. TRBV28 CASSSSGAVRSYEQYF
. TRBV18 CASSPAGTGADEQYF
. TRBV6-5 CASSSGQEVGGYTF